These 4 T cell receptor beta chains share one sample of origin, sequenced in a study of cytomegalovirus exposure and HLA in healthy donors. Primers included in the PCR were 60 Vbeta and 13 Jbeta primers. The method was immunoSEQ multiplex PCR; TCRdb's version includes in-frame clones alone and lacks a portion of them. The sample carries about 55,000 clones, 55% to 85% recorded once. The sequenced sample was PBMCs. The receptor set was obtained from a man between 35 and 55 years old in good health and CMV-seropositive.

This rearrangement joins TRBV4-1 to TRBJ2-3; D unclear. Deletions cut 0 bases from V and 5 bases from J, with 6 bases between. Germline-derived CDR1 and CDR2 are MGHRA and YSYEKL. There are 13 residues in the CDR3. In nucleotides, the CDR3 is TGCGCCAGCAGCCAAGATACGAGAGATACGCAGTATTTT. Encoded protein: CASSQDTRDTQYF.

This chain links TRBV14 with TRBJ1-5; D possibly corresponds to TRBD1 (6 bases). Germline values: CDR1 SGHDN, CDR2 FVKESK. This CDR3 comprises 17 residues. Trimming cost V 5 bases and J 7 bases, with 24 bases left between them. The CDR3 nucleotides are TGTGCCAGCAGCGGACCATCGGGACAAAGAAATGAGCAGCCCCAGCATTTT. Translation gives CASSGPSGQRNEQPQHF.

This clone was seen a few times. The CDR3 DNA reads as TGCGCCAGCAGCTCGCCAGGGGGACAGGGGAACACTGAAGCTTTCTTT. It is translated as CASSSPGGQGNTEAFF. The chain uses TRBV5-1 and TRBJ1-1; 9 bases fit TRBD1. The CDR3 covers 16 residues. Germline-derived CDR1 and CDR2 are SGHRS and YFSETQ. V was pared by 3 bases and J by 1 base, with 7 bases of the junction left unmatched.

The J gene is TRBJ1-2, the V gene TRBV18; 9 nucleotides align to TRBD1. V was pared by 1 base and J by 13 bases, with 4 bases of the junction left unmatched. There are 12 residues in the CDR3. The V gene's germline CDR1 is KGHSH and CDR2 LQKENI. The CDR3 nucleotides are TGTGCCAGCTCACCACGGACAGGGGAGGGCACCTTC. Its protein product is CASSPRTGEGTF.